A single sample gave rise to the 17 T cell receptor beta chains below, sequenced in a study of T cells in Graves' hyperthyroidism and ophthalmopathy. RNA transcripts provided the source from which TCR beta CDR3 regions were amplified. The HTBI primer set was used in a first-round RT-PCR of the TCR CDR3. TCRdb reprocessed the multiplex PCR reads via MiXCR and lists one record per CDR3 protein. The data contain approximately 690,000 distinct CDR3 sequences, about 14% of them singletons. Sequenced: blood. Receptors were obtained from a woman between 50 and 59 years old with Graves' ophthalmopathy.

The chain has TRBV7-2 and TRBJ1-1; 7 bases agree with TRBD1. This CDR3 has 14 residues. Looked up from germline, CDR1 is SGHTA and CDR2 is FQGNSA. CDR3 DNA: TGTTCTAGCAGCAAGACAGGGTTGAACACTGAAGCTTTCTTT. It translates to CSSSKTGLNTEAFF.

This clonotype was seen ten or more times. V usage is TRBV24-1 and J usage is TRBJ2-3; D may be TRBD2 (5 bases). V dropped 3 bases and J dropped 3 bases, with 6 bases sitting between them. CDR1 and CDR2 from the germline V gene are KGHDR and SFDVKD. This CDR3 spans 13 amino acids. The CDR3 sequence is CATSDRTTDTQYF. Here the CDR3 DNA reads TGTGCCACCAGTGATCGGACTACAGATACGCAGTATTTT.

This chain uses TRBV25-1 with TRBJ1-1; perhaps TRBD1 as D (5 bases). CDR1 is MGHDK and CDR2 is SYGVNS in the germline V gene. Trimming removed 3 bases from V and 4 bases from J, with 12 bases in between. This CDR3 is 14 amino acids long. The CDR3 region has the DNA TGTGCCAGCAGTGATGGCCAGAGGGGCACTGAAGCTTTCTTT. Translation gives CASSDGQRGTEAFF.

This clonotype was found many times. CDR3 loop: CASSHFGGTDTQYF. DNA for the CDR3: TGTGCCAGCAGTCACTTCGGGGGCACAGATACGCAGTATTTT. The chain carries TRBV12-3 or TRBV12-4 and TRBJ2-3; D might be TRBD2 (5 bases). The CDR3 totals 14 residues. V was shortened by 5 bases and J by 1 base, with 10 bases between the two germline ends.

This clonotype was seen only a few times. The rearrangement uses TRBV4-2 and TRBJ2-7, with 8 bases fitting TRBD1. The CDR3 contains 16 residues. Germline values: CDR1 LGHNA, CDR2 YNFKEQ. V was clipped by 1 base and J by 4 bases; unmatched bases: 9. The CDR3 is CASSQGGGQGWYEQYF. CDR3 DNA sequence: TGTGCCAGCAGCCAAGGGGGAGGACAGGGTTGGTACGAGCAGTACTTC.

This clonotype has at least ten counts. This chain connects TRBV2 to TRBJ2-3, with D perhaps assigned TRBD1 or TRBD2 (6 bases each). V shed 3 bases and J shed 10 bases, with 14 bases lying between them. This CDR3 spans 13 amino acids. Per the germline V gene, CDR1 is SNHLY and CDR2 is FYNNEI. As DNA, the CDR3 is TGTGCCAGCAGTGAGGGGGGCGGGTCGGCGCAGTATTTT. This translates into CASSEGGGSAQYF.

This clonotype has only one observation. This chain joins TRBV6-2 or TRBV6-3 and TRBJ2-3; D unclear. The CDR3 is 12 amino acids. The germline V gene has CDR1 MNHEY and CDR2 SVGEGT. Trimming cost V 2 bases and J 14 bases, with 14 bases left between them. As DNA, the CDR3 is TGTGCCAGCAGTTACGGCCGAGCTTGGTGGTATTTT. Encoded protein: CASSYGRAWWYF.

This clonotype was counted a few times. The chain couples TRBV4-2 to TRBJ2-2; 16 nucleotides align to TRBD2. CDR1 and CDR2 from the germline V gene are LGHNA and YNFKEQ. The CDR3 is 20 amino acids. V dropped 1 base and J dropped 4; count of bases not matched to a gene: 9. CDR3 nucleotides: TGTGCCAGCAGCCAAGTAACGGGGACTAGCGGGAGGGCCGGCACCGGGGAGCTGTTTTTT. Its protein is CASSQVTGTSGRAGTGELFF.

The rearrangement uses TRBV6-1 and TRBJ2-1, with D possibly TRBD1 on 5 matching bases. The germline V gene has CDR1 MNHNS and CDR2 SASEGT. V was trimmed by 8 bases and J by 5 bases, leaving 19 bases between them. The length of the CDR3 is 15 residues. The CDR3 DNA sequence: TGTGCCAGCGCTCCAGGGCCTGGGTCCGACAATGAGCAGTTCTTC. Its protein product is CASAPGPGSDNEQFF.

The sample holds many counts of this clonotype. The chain is built from TRBV5-1 and TRBJ2-2; D may be TRBD2 (5 bases). Trimming removed 4 bases at V and 1 base at J, with 11 bases between. This CDR3 has 15 residues. Per the germline V gene, CDR1 is SGHRS and CDR2 is YFSETQ. The CDR3 region has the DNA TGCGCCAGCAGCGCGACGGGGAGGAACACCGGGGAGCTGTTTTTT. Amino acids: CASSATGRNTGELFF.

This clonotype has more than one count but fewer than ten. The rearrangement uses TRBV7-9 and TRBJ2-2; TRBD2 matches at 9 bases. The CDR3 is 16 amino acids. V lost 3 bases to trimming and J lost 3 bases; unmatched junction nucleotides: 5. Germline V gives CDR1 SEHNR, CDR2 FQNEAQ (reference sequence). CDR3 DNA: TGTGCCAGCAGCTTTGCAAGCGGGGGGTACACCGGGGAGCTGTTTTTT. This codes for CASSFASGGYTGELFF.

This clonotype was observed many times. The chain has TRBV27 and TRBJ2-1; 11 bases align to TRBD2. The CDR3 runs 21 residues. V gave up 1 base and J gave up 4 bases; unmatched junction bases: 18. Germline V gene data show CDR1 as MNHEY and CDR2 as SMNVEV (reference sequence). CDR3 nucleotides: TGTGCCAGCAGTTTATTGGGTCTCAGGTCTAGCGGGAGGAAAAAATACAATGAGCAGTTCTTC. It codes for CASSLLGLRSSGRKKYNEQFF.

This clonotype was observed at least ten times. This rearrangement joins TRBV2 to TRBJ2-5; D is unclear. The germline V gene encodes CDR1 SNHLY and CDR2 FYNNEI. The CDR3 totals 15 residues. The V end was cut by 3 bases, the J end by 2 bases, with 13 bases between. CDR3 residues: CASSEGGNGQETQYF. In DNA, the CDR3 is TGTGCCAGCAGTGAGGGTGGTAACGGACAAGAGACCCAGTACTTC. Full variable domain (remainder filled in from reference TRBV2 and TRBJ2-5): EPEVTQTPSHQVTQMGQEVILRCVPISNHLYFYWYRQILGQKVEFLVSFYNNEISEKSEIFDDQFSVERPDGSNFTLKIRSTKLEDSAMYFCASSEGGNGQETQYFGPGTRLLVL.

In its sample, this clonotype was seen a few times. This chain joins TRBV20-1 and TRBJ2-2; D gene uncertain. The V end was cut by 1 base, the J end by 5 bases, with 14 bases between. CDR1 is DFQATT, CDR2 SNEGSKA, per germline (reference sequence). This CDR3 is 15 amino acids long. The CDR3 loop reads CSARVLAQETGELFF. Written as DNA, the CDR3 is TGCAGTGCTAGAGTGTTAGCCCAGGAGACCGGGGAGCTGTTTTTT.

The rearrangement joins TRBV12-3 or TRBV12-4 to TRBJ2-1; 15 nucleotides agree with TRBD2. This CDR3 is 17 amino acids long. The V and J ends lost 5 bases and 5 bases, in that order; junction bases with no gene match: 7. The CDR3 bases are TGTGCCAGCAGTCTTCCGGGACTAGCGGGAGGACACAATGAGCAGTTCTTC. Encoded protein: CASSLPGLAGGHNEQFF.

This clonotype was recorded at least ten times. The V call is TRBV5-1, the J call TRBJ2-3, with D hard to call. The CDR3 totals 12 residues. Trimming shortened V by 0 bases and J by 4 bases, and 3 bases separated the two germline ends. The germline V gene encodes CDR1 SGHRS and CDR2 YFSETQ. CDR3 loop: CASSLEADTQYF. CDR3 coding DNA: TGCGCCAGCAGCTTGGAAGCAGATACGCAGTATTTT.

Many counts were recorded for this clonotype. The chain has TRBV7-8 and TRBJ2-7; TRBD1 matches 8 bases. V was pared by 5 bases and J by 5 bases, with 8 bases of the junction left unmatched. Per germline, CDR1 SGHVS and CDR2 FQNEAQ. The CDR3 covers 14 residues. The chain's CDR3 is CASSIRGQINEQYF. The CDR3 nucleotides are TGTGCCAGCAGCATCAGGGGGCAGATCAACGAGCAGTACTTC.